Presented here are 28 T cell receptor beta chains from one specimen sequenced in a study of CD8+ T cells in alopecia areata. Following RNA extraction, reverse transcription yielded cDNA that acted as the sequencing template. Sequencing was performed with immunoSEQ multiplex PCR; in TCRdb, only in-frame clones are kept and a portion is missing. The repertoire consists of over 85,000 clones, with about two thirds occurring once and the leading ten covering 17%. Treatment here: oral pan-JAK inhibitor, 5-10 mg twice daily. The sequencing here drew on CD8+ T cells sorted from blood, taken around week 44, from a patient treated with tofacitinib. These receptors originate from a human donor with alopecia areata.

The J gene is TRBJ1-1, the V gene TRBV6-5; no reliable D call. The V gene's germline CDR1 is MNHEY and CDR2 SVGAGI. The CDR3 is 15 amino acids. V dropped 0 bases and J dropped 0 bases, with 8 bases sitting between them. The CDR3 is CASSYSGGMNTEAFF. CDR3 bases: TGTGCCAGCAGTTACTCGGGAGGGATGAACACTGAAGCTTTCTTT.

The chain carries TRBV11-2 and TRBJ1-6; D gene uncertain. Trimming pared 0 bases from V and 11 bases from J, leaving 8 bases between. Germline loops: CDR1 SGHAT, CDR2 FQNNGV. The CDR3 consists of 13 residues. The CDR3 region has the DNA TGTGCCAGCAGCTTAGATCTCGGCGCACCCCTCCACTTT. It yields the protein CASSLDLGAPLHF.

The chain's CDR3 is CASSYALRGGTEAFF. CDR3 sequence (DNA): TGTGCCAGCAGCTACGCCCTCAGGGGAGGGACTGAAGCTTTCTTT. The V and J genes are TRBV11-2 and TRBJ1-1, with a weak D call TRBD1 (6 bases). Germline values: CDR1 SGHAT, CDR2 FQNNGV. This CDR3 is 15 amino acids long. V was trimmed by 4 bases and J by 5 bases, leaving 17 bases between them.

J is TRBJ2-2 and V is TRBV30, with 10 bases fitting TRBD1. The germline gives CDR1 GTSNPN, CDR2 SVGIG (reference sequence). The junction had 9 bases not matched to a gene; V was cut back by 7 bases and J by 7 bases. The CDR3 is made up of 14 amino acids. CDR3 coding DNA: TGTGCCTCGACCGGGACAGGGGTTATCGGGGAGCTGTTTTTT. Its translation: CASTGTGVIGELFF.

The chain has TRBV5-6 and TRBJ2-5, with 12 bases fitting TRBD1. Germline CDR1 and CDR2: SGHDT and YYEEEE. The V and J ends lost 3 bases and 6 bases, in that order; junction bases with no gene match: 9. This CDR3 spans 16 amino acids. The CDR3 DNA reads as TGTGCCAGCAGCTCGGAGGGACAGGGGGCTATTAAGACCCAGTACTTC. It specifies CASSSEGQGAIKTQYF.

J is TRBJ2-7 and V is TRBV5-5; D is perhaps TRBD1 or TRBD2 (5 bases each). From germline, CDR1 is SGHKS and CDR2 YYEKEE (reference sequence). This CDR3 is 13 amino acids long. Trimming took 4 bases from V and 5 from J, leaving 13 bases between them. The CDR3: CASSEDKRDEQYF. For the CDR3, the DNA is TGTGCCAGCAGCGAGGACAAGAGGGACGAGCAGTACTTC.

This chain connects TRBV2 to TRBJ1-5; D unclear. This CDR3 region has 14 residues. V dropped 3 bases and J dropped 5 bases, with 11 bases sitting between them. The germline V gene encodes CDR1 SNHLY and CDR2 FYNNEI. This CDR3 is CASSDSADYQPQHF. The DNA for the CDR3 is TGTGCCAGCAGTGACTCCGCGGATTATCAGCCCCAGCATTTT.

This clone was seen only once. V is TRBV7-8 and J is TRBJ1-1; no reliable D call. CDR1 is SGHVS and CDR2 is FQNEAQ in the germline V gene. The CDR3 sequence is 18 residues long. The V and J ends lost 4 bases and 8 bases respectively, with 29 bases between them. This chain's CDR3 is CASSYSLDTRAGAGEAFF. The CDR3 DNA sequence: TGTGCCAGCAGCTACTCGTTAGATACCCGAGCGGGCGCAGGAGAAGCTTTCTTT.

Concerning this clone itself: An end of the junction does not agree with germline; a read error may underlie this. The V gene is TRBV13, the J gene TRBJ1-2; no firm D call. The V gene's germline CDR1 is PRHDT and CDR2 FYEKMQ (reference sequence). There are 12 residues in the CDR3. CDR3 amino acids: CASSAGREGYIF. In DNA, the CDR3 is TGTGCCAGCAGCGCGGGCCGAGAGGGCTACATCTTC.

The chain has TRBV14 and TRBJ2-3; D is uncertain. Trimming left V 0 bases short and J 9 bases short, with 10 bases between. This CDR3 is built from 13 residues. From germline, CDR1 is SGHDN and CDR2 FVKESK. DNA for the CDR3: TGTGCCAGCAGCCAAGATGTCCGTCTAACGCAGTATTTT. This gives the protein CASSQDVRLTQYF.

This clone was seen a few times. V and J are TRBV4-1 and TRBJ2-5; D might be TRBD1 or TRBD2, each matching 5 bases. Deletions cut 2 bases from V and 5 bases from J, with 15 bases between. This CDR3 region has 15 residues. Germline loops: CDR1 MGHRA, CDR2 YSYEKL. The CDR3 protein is CASSQTRDPRETQYF. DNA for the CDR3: TGCGCCAGCAGCCAAACACGGGACCCACGGGAGACCCAGTACTTC.

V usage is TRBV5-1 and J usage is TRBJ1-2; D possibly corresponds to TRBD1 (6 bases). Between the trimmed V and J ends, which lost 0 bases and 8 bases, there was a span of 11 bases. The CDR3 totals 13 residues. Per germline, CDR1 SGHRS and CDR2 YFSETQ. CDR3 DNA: TGCGCCAGCAGCTTGGCAGGGGATGGGGGCTACACCTTC. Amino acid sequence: CASSLAGDGGYTF.

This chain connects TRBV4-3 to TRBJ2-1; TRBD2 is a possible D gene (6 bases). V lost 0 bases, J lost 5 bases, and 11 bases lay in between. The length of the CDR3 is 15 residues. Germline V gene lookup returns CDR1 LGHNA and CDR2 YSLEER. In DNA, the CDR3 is TGCGCCAGCAGCCAAGACATGGGGGGAAACAATGAGCAGTTCTTC. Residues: CASSQDMGGNNEQFF.

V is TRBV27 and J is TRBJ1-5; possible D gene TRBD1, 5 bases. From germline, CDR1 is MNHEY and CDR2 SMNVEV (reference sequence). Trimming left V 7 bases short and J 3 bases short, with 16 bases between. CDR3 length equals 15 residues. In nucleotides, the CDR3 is TGTGCCAGCAAGATCAGGGCACTAATCAATCAGCCCCAGCATTTT. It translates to CASKIRALINQPQHF.

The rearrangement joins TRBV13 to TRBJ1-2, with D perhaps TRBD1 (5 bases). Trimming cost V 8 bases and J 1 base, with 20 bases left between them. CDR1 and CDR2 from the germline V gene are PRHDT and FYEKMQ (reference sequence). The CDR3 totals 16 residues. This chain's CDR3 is CASGGAFRGLNYGYTF. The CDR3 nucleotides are TGTGCCAGCGGGGGTGCTTTCCGCGGCCTTAACTATGGCTACACCTTC. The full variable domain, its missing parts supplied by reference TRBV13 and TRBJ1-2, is AAGVIQSPRHLIKEKRETATLKCYPIPRHDTVYWYQQGPGQDPQFLISFYEKMQSDKGSIPDRFSAQQFSDYHSELNMSSLELGDSALYFCASGGAFRGLNYGYTFGSGTRLTVV.

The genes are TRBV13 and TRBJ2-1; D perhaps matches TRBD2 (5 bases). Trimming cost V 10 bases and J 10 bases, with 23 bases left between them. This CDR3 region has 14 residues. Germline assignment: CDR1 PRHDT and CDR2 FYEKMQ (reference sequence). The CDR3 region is CATASDSTTREQFF. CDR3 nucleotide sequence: TGTGCCACCGCCTCGGACTCAACTACCCGGGAGCAGTTCTTC.

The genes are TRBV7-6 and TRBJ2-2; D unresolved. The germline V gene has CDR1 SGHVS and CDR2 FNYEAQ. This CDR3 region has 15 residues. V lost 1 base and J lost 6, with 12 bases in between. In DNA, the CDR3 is TGTGCCAGCAGCTTAGACACCCCTCGCGCCGGGGAGCTGTTTTTT. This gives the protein CASSLDTPRAGELFF.

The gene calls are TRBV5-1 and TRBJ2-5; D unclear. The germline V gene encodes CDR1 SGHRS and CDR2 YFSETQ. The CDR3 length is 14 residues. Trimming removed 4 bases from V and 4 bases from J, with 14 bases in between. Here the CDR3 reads CASSPGSYAETQYF. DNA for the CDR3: TGCGCCAGCAGCCCTGGGTCCTATGCAGAGACCCAGTACTTC.

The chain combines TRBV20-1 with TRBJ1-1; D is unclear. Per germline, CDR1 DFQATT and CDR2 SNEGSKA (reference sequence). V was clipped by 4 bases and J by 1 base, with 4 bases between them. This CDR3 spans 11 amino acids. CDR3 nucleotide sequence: TGCAGTGCTATTGGGAACACTGAAGCTTTCTTT. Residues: CSAIGNTEAFF.

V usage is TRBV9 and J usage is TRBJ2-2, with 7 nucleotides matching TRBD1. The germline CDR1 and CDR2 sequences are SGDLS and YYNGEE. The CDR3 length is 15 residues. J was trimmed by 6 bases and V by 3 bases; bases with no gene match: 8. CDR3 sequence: CASSATDRVAGELFF. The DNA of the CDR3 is TGTGCCAGCAGCGCGACCGACAGGGTGGCCGGGGAGCTGTTTTTT.

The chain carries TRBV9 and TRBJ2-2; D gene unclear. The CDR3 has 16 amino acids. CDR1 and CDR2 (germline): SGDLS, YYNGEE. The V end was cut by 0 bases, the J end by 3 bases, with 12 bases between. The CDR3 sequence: CASSVGPVSYTGELFF. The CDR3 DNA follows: TGTGCCAGCAGCGTAGGGCCGGTTAGCTACACCGGGGAGCTGTTTTTT.

This chain's CDR3 is CASSPDRAGELFF. The CDR3 nucleotides are TGCGCCAGCAGCCCGGACAGGGCCGGGGAGCTGTTTTTT. The rearrangement uses TRBV4-3 and TRBJ2-2, with TRBD1 matching over 8 bases. From germline, CDR1 is LGHNA and CDR2 YSLEER. V lost 4 bases and J lost 6; bases outside the gene matches: 1. This CDR3 is built from 13 residues.

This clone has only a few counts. The CDR3: CASSSRGPNEKLFF. The CDR3 DNA reads as TGTGCCAGCAGCTCCAGGGGGCCTAATGAAAAACTGTTTTTT. This rearrangement joins TRBV13 to TRBJ1-4; 8 nucleotides agree with TRBD1. The CDR3 loop spans 14 amino acids. The germline gives CDR1 PRHDT, CDR2 FYEKMQ (reference sequence). Trimming removed 4 bases from V and 3 bases from J; junction bases left unmatched: 1.

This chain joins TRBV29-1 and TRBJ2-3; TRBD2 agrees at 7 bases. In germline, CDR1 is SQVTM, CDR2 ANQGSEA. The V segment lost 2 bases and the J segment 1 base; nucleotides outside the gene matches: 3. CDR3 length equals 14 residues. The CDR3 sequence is CSVEPREGTDTQYF. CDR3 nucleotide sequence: TGCAGCGTTGAACCTCGGGAGGGCACAGATACGCAGTATTTT.

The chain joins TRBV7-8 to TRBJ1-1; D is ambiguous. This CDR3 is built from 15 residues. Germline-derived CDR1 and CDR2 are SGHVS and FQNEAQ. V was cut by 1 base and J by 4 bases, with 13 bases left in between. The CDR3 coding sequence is TGTGCCAGCAGCTTAGGTGTGAGTCGAAGCACTGAAGCTTTCTTT. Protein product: CASSLGVSRSTEAFF.

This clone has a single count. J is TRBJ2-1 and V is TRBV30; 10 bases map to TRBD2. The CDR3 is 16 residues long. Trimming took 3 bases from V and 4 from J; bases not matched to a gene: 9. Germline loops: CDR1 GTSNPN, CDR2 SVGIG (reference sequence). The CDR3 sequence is CAWRHISGGIYNEQFF. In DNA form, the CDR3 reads TGTGCCTGGAGGCACATTAGCGGGGGGATTTACAATGAGCAGTTCTTC. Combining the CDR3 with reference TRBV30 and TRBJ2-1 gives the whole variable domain SQTIHQWPATLVQPVGSPLSLECTVEGTSNPNLYWYRQAAGRGLQLLFYSVGIGQISSEVPQNLSASRPQDRQFILSSKKLLLSDSGFYLCAWRHISGGIYNEQFFGPGTRLTVL.

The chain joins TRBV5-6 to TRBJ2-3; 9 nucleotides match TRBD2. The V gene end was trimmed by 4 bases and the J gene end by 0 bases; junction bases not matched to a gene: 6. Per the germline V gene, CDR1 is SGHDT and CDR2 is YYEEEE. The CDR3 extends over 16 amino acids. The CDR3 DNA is TGTGCCAGCAGCGGATTAGCGGGGGAGAGCACAGATACGCAGTATTTT. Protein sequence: CASSGLAGESTDTQYF.

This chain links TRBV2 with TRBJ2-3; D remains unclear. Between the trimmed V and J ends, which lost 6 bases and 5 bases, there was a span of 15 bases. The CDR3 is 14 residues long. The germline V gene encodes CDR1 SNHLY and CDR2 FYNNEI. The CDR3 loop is CASRGPPNLDTQYF. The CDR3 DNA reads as TGTGCCAGCAGGGGCCCACCGAACCTAGATACGCAGTATTTT.